This TCR beta chain comes out of a study of shared clonotypes between healthy human individuals. The protocol was immunoSEQ multiplex PCR, while the TCRdb copy is restricted to in-frame clones and leaves out a portion. The data hold about 2.1 million clones, with approximately 92% observed a single time. Naive CD8 cells lacked CD45RO, underwent positive selection for CCR7 and left out terminally differentiated effector memory CD45RA+ cells. The donor population consisted of healthy HIV-negative adults with no recent acute infections or vaccinations. Sequencing input: naive CD8+ T cells from PBMCs. The source of this sequence is a man between 18 and 29 years old in good health. Some clones in this sample may be carry-over from other donors' samples.

CDR3 residues: CSASGGTPSFYEQYF. The CDR3 coding sequence is TGCAGCGCCTCAGGGGGGACACCAAGCTTCTACGAGCAGTACTTC. J is TRBJ2-7 and V is TRBV29-1, with D maybe TRBD1 (7 bases). Deletions cut 7 bases from V and 3 bases from J, with 22 bases between. The CDR3 contains 15 residues. Germline CDR1 SQVTM, CDR2 ANQGSEA.